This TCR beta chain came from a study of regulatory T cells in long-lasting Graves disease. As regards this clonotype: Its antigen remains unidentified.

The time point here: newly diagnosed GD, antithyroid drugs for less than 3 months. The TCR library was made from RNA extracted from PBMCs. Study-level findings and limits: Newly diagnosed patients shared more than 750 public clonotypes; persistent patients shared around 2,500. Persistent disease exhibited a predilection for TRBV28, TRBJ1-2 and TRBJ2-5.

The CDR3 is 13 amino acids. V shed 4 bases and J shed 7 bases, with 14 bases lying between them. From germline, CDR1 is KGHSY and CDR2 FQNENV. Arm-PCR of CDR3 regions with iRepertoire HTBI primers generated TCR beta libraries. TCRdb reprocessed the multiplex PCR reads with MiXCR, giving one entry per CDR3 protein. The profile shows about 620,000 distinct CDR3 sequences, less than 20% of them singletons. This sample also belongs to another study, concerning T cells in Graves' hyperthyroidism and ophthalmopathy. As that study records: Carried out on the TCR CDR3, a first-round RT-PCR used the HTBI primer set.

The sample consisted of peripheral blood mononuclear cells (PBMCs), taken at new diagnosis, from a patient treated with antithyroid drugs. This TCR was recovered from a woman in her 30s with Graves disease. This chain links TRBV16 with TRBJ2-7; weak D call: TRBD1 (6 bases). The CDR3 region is CASSRMGAGEQYF. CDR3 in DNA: TGTGCCAGCAGCCGTATGGGGGCGGGTGAGCAGTACTTC.